The next 26 T cell receptor beta chains were all read from a single sample in a study of identical twins. Each CDR3 protein gets one entry after TCRdb re-called the 5' RACE reads with MiXCR. The table has 1.5 million to 2 million distinct CDR3 sequences, less than 35% seen once. What was sequenced was cord blood. These receptors all come from a newborn girl in good health.

This clonotype showed up just a few times. V usage is TRBV7-9 and J usage is TRBJ2-5, with 7 bases identical to TRBD2. Germline V lookup: CDR1 SEHNR, CDR2 FQNEAQ (reference sequence). J was trimmed by 1 base and V by 3 bases; bases with no gene match: 11. The CDR3 contains 17 residues. The CDR3 DNA reads TGTGCCAGCAGCTTTACCCTAGTGAGGGAGGGCCAAGAGACCCAGTACTTC. Translating gives CASSFTLVREGQETQYF.

The genes are TRBV20-1 and TRBJ2-7, with D possibly matching TRBD1 (5 bases). The V and J ends lost 0 bases and 2 bases respectively, with 17 bases between them. Germline assignment: CDR1 DFQATT and CDR2 SNEGSKA (reference sequence). The CDR3 has 16 residues. CDR3 sequence reads: CSARDMATVETYEQYF. Here the CDR3 DNA reads TGCAGTGCTAGAGATATGGCGACAGTCGAGACCTACGAGCAGTACTTC.

This sequence joins TRBV20-1 and TRBJ2-3; TRBD2 agrees at 9 bases. The CDR3 totals 13 residues. Trimming cost V 5 bases and J 4 bases; bases outside gene matches: 4. Germline assignment: CDR1 DFQATT and CDR2 SNEGSKA (reference sequence). The CDR3 is CSARTSAADTQYF. CDR3 coding DNA: TGCAGTGCTCGGACTAGCGCCGCAGATACGCAGTATTTT.

V usage is TRBV7-9 and J usage is TRBJ2-1; 13 bases are a match to TRBD2. Judging by the DNA end, TRBJ2-7 fits better; the J call may be wrong. The CDR3 is 20 amino acids. CDR1 and CDR2 (germline): SEHNR, FQNEAQ (reference sequence). The CDR3 DNA reads TGTGCCAGCAGCTTAGCGGGGGGGACTAGCGGGAAATTTTCCTACAATGAGCAGTACTTC. This codes for CASSLAGGTSGKFSYNEQYF.

In this sample, this clonotype turned up many times. The rearrangement joins TRBV12-3 or TRBV12-4 to TRBJ1-2, with a possible D match to TRBD1 (6 bases). Trimming stripped 6 bases from V and 4 bases from J, with 12 bases between. The CDR3 has 13 amino acids. CDR3 DNA: TGTGCCAGCAGCCGGGACAAAGTCTATGGCTACACCTTC. Residues: CASSRDKVYGYTF.

V usage is TRBV3-1 and J usage is TRBJ2-3; D is unresolved. The V and J ends lost 4 bases and 11 bases respectively, with 13 bases between them. CDR1 LGHDT and CDR2 YNNKEL come from the germline V gene (reference sequence). This CDR3 is built from 12 residues. CDR3 nucleotide sequence: TGTGCCAGCAGCCTCCGCGAGTGGGGGCAGTATTTT. The encoded protein is CASSLREWGQYF.

Only a few counts were recorded for this clonotype. The chain links TRBV3-1 to TRBJ2-1, with D possibly matching TRBD2 (5 bases). V was cut by 1 base and J by 4 bases, with 17 bases left in between. CDR1 and CDR2 (germline): LGHDT, YNNKEL (reference sequence). CDR3 length: 17 residues. In nucleotides, the CDR3 is TGTGCCAGCAGCCAAGTTCAATCGGGCCTAGCATACAATGAGCAGTTCTTC. Amino acids: CASSQVQSGLAYNEQFF.

This chain connects TRBV29-1 to TRBJ1-2; D possibly corresponds to TRBD1 (6 bases). The V end lost 3 bases, the J end lost 4 bases, and 18 bases lay between the germline ends. The CDR3 is 15 amino acids. Germline CDR1 reads SQVTM; CDR2 reads ANQGSEA. The CDR3 is CSVDRIYRASYGYTF. In nucleotides, the CDR3 is TGCAGCGTTGACAGGATTTACAGGGCAAGCTATGGCTACACCTTC.

This clonotype has at least ten counts. This chain joins TRBV18 and TRBJ2-7, with D tentatively TRBD1 (5 bases). CDR1 and CDR2 (germline): KGHSH, LQKENI. This CDR3 contains 13 residues. The ends were cut back, 1 base at V and 2 bases at J, with 6 bases in the middle. CDR3 sequence reads: CASSPLDTYEQYF. The DNA for the CDR3 is TGTGCCAGCTCACCACTGGACACCTACGAGCAGTACTTC.

This clonotype has just a few counts. CDR3 sequence (DNA): TGTGCCAGCAGGACTAGCGGGAGAGTCAATGAGCAGTTCTTC. Protein sequence: CASRTSGRVNEQFF. The V call is TRBV2, the J call TRBJ2-1; 12 bases match TRBD2. V was pared by 6 bases and J by 6 bases, with 3 bases of the junction left unmatched. The CDR3 is 14 amino acids. The V gene's germline CDR1 is SNHLY and CDR2 FYNNEI.

This clonotype was seen a handful of times. The V gene is TRBV27, the J gene TRBJ1-6; D is ambiguous. V dropped 4 bases and J dropped 7 bases, with 8 bases sitting between them. Per germline, CDR1 MNHEY and CDR2 SMNVEV (reference sequence). The CDR3 spans 13 residues. CDR3 in DNA: TGTGCCAGCAGTTGGACTTTCAATTCACCCCTCCACTTT. It codes for CASSWTFNSPLHF.

With regard to this clonotype: This may come from a read error, since a much larger clone is one base off. The rearrangement joins TRBV7-2 to TRBJ2-1; 12 bases are a match to TRBD2. The CDR3 loop spans 17 amino acids. Germline V lookup: CDR1 SGHTA, CDR2 FQGNSA. The CDR3 region is CASSLETSGSSCNEQFF. CDR3 DNA sequence: TGTGCCAGCAGCTTAGAGACTAGCGGGAGCTCCTGCAATGAGCAGTTCTTC.

In its sample, this clonotype was seen a few times. The V call is TRBV7-2, the J call TRBJ1-1; TRBD1 matches at 10 bases. The CDR3 contains 15 residues. Germline V CDR1 and CDR2: SGHTA, FQGNSA. The junction had 2 bases not matched to a gene; V was cut back by 0 bases and J by 4 bases. The CDR3 DNA reads TGTGCCAGCAGCTTAGCGTGGACAGGGGGCACTGAAGCTTTCTTT. Translation gives CASSLAWTGGTEAFF.

This clonotype has more than one count but fewer than ten. J is TRBJ2-3 and V is TRBV3-1, with 10 bases fitting TRBD2. Germline V gene sequence: CDR1 LGHDT, CDR2 YNNKEL (reference sequence). The CDR3 is 20 amino acids. V lost 0 bases and J lost 0; bases outside the gene matches: 12. DNA of the CDR3: TGTGCCAGCAGCCAAGATCTCTGGCTAGCGGGGGCGACTAGCACAGATACGCAGTATTTT. Protein sequence: CASSQDLWLAGATSTDTQYF.

The rearrangement joins TRBV6-1 to TRBJ2-3, with 13 bases lining up with TRBD2. Looked up from germline, CDR1 is MNHNS and CDR2 is SASEGT. The CDR3 contains 16 residues. V lost 6 bases and J lost 2; bases outside the gene matches: 5. CDR3 coding DNA: TGTGCCAGCAGGGTAACTAGCGGGAGGGCCACAGATACGCAGTATTTT. Translation: CASRVTSGRATDTQYF.

A remark on this clonotype: Lacking the conserved final phenylalanine or tryptophan, this CDR3 likely reflects a read error. V and J are TRBV10-3 and TRBJ2-3; unclear D gene. Trimming left V 5 bases short and J 0 bases short, with 6 bases between. This CDR3 spans 13 amino acids. Germline CDR1 reads ENHRY; CDR2 reads SYGVKD. CDR3 in DNA: TGTGCCATCAGTAAAACTAGCACAGATACGCAGTATGTT. This gives the protein CAISKTSTDTQYV.

This clonotype showed up just a few times. This chain uses TRBV20-1 with TRBJ1-1; 11 bases match TRBD1. The CDR3 has 15 amino acids. Trimming removed 2 bases from V and 0 bases from J; junction bases left unmatched: 2. CDR1 is DFQATT, CDR2 SNEGSKA, per germline (reference sequence). CDR3 sequence reads: CSARRTGGMNTEAFF. The CDR3, as DNA: TGCAGTGCTAGAAGGACAGGGGGCATGAACACTGAAGCTTTCTTT.

The chain couples TRBV5-1 to TRBJ2-1; tentative D call: TRBD2 (5 bases). The CDR3 has 15 amino acids. In germline, CDR1 is SGHRS, CDR2 YFSETQ. Trimming stripped 0 bases from V and 4 bases from J, with 11 bases between. CDR3 in DNA: TGCGCCAGCAGCTTGGTTCTAGCTATGTACAATGAGCAGTTCTTC. It translates to CASSLVLAMYNEQFF.

The CDR3 loop is CSAGADYEQYF. The CDR3 nucleotides read TGCAGTGCCGGGGCGGACTACGAGCAGTACTTC. V and J are TRBV20-1 and TRBJ2-5; D is perhaps TRBD1 or TRBD2 (5 bases each). The assigned J gene may be wrong: the sequence end matches TRBJ2-7 better. Germline CDR1 and CDR2: DFQATT and SNEGSKA (reference sequence). CDR3 length equals 11 residues.

This chain links TRBV5-4 with TRBJ1-2, with TRBD1 identical over 8 bases. The CDR3 loop spans 17 amino acids. V shed 0 bases and J 4 bases; nucleotides not matched to a gene: 11. CDR1 and CDR2 (germline): SGHNT, YYREEE (reference sequence). CDR3 sequence reads: CASSLEGRGLSAYGYTF. The CDR3 DNA reads as TGTGCCAGCAGCTTGGAAGGCAGGGGGCTCTCCGCCTATGGCTACACCTTC.

The J gene is TRBJ2-2, the V gene TRBV27; TRBD1 agrees at 11 bases. Trimming at V came to 3 bases and at J to 4 bases, leaving 4 bases not matched to a gene. This CDR3 region has 16 residues. Germline assignment: CDR1 MNHEY and CDR2 SMNVEV (reference sequence). The CDR3 region has the DNA TGTGCCAGCAGTTTGACAGGGACAGGGGGCACCGGGGAGCTGTTTTTT. Translated: CASSLTGTGGTGELFF.

The chain is built from TRBV24-1 and TRBJ2-1; 7 positions match TRBD2. The DNA end is more similar to TRBJ2-7, so the J call may be wrong. The CDR3 has 16 residues. The V gene's germline CDR1 is KGHDR and CDR2 SFDVKD. The CDR3 sequence: CATSDRVSGTLNEQYF. CDR3 sequence (DNA): TGTGCCACCAGTGATCGGGTAAGCGGGACCCTCAATGAGCAGTACTTC.

Only a few counts were recorded for this clonotype. The chain uses TRBV15 and TRBJ2-3, with 11 nucleotides matching TRBD2. The V gene's germline CDR1 is LNHNV and CDR2 YYDKDF (reference sequence). The CDR3 is made up of 18 amino acids. The V segment lost 5 bases and the J segment 0 bases; nucleotides outside the gene matches: 10. The CDR3 protein is CATSLTLAGGGSTDTQYF. As DNA, the CDR3 is TGTGCCACCAGCCTTACCCTAGCGGGAGGAGGAAGCACAGATACGCAGTATTTT.

Concerning this clonotype: The junction and the germline gene differ at one end; a read error may be behind it. The rearrangement uses TRBV9 and TRBJ2-1, with D possibly matching TRBD2 (5 bases). This CDR3 has 17 amino acids. Germline V gives CDR1 SGDLS, CDR2 YYNGEE. The CDR3 coding sequence is TGTGCCAGCAGCGAACGTGATGAGGAGCGGCCTTACAATGAGCAGTTATTC. This translates into CASSERDEERPYNEQLF.

This clonotype occurred a few times. Here the CDR3 reads CASKIYRGSGDTQYF. Written as DNA, the CDR3 is TGTGCCAGCAAGATATACAGGGGATCGGGAGATACGCAGTATTTT. This rearrangement joins TRBV12-3 or TRBV12-4 to TRBJ2-3; the match to TRBD1 covers 7 bases. This CDR3 contains 15 residues. V was clipped by 7 bases and J by 5 bases; unmatched bases: 12.

The gene calls are TRBV2 and TRBJ1-2, with TRBD1 matching 8 bases. Trimming removed 10 bases from V and 1 base from J; junction bases left unmatched: 5. CDR3 size: 13 residues. Germline CDR1 and CDR2: SNHLY and FYNNEI. The CDR3 DNA reads as TGTGCCATAGGACAGGGCAGTAACTATGGCTACACCTTC. Translated, it gives CAIGQGSNYGYTF.